This section outlines one T cell receptor (beta chain) sequence together with its context. Its antigen is as yet unknown. The data were taken from a study of blood T cells in healthy people across ages. About the study: There was about one barcoded beta molecule captured by template switching per two T cells.

CDR3 length: 14 amino acids. Germline loops: CDR1 MNHEY, CDR2 SVGEGT. J lost 6 bases, V lost 8 bases, and 8 bases had no gene match. A second PCR of 7 to 11 cycles used a sample-barcoded 5' primer and a J-beta primer mix. TCRdb redid the calling of the 5' RACE reads with MiXCR, one entry per CDR3 protein. The sample contains a few hundred thousand distinct CDR3 sequences, about 55% of which appear only once. General study findings and limits: With naive T cell percentage, TCR beta diversity showed a strong correlation.

The sample taken for sequencing was blood. The TCR sequence derives from a man in his 60s in good health. The V gene is TRBV6-2 or TRBV6-3, the J gene TRBJ2-1; 9 nucleotides agree with TRBD2. CDR3 amino acids: CASQNSGSRNEQFF. The CDR3 coding sequence is TGTGCCAGCCAGAATAGCGGGAGCCGCAATGAGCAGTTCTTC.